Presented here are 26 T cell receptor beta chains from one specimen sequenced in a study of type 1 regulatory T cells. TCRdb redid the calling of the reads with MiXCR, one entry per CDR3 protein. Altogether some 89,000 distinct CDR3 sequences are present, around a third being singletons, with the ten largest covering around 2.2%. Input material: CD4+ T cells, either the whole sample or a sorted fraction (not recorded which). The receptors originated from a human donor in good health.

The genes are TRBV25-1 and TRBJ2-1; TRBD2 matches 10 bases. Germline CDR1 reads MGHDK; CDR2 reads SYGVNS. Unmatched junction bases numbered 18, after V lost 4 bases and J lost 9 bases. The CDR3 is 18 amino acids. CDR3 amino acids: CASSAITTRGLAGGEQFF. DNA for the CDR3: TGTGCCAGCAGTGCTATCACGACCCGTGGATTAGCGGGAGGTGAGCAGTTCTTC.

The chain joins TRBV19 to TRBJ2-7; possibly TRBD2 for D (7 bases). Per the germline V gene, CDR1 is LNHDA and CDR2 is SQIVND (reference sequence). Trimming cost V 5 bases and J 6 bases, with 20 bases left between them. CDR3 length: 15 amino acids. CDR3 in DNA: TGTGCCAGTAGTCCTCCGGGGGGCCGCCCTTTCGAGCAGTACTTC. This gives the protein CASSPPGGRPFEQYF.

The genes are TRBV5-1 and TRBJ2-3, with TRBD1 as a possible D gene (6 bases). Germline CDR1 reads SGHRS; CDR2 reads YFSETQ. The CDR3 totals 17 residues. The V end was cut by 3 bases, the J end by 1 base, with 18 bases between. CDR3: CASSWTVDRLGTDTQYF. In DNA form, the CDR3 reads TGCGCCAGCAGCTGGACCGTAGACAGGTTGGGCACAGATACGCAGTATTTT. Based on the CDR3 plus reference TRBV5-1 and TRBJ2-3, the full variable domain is KAGVTQTPRYLIKTRGQQVTLSCSPISGHRSVSWYQQTPGQGLQFLFEYFSETQRNKGNFPGRFSGRQFSNSRSEMNVSTLELGDSALYLCASSWTVDRLGTDTQYFGPGTRLTVL.

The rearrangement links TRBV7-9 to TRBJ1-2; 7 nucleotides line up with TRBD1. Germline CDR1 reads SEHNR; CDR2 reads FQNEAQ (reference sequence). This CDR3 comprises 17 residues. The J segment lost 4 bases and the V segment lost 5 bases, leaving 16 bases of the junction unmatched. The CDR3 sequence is CASSPGAGQERTYGYTF. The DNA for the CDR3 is TGTGCCAGCAGCCCCGGGGCAGGACAGGAAAGGACCTATGGCTACACCTTC.

CDR3 DNA sequence: TGTGCCAGCAGCCCCGACGGGGGACATGGGAGATTTGAGAACACTGAAGCTTTCTTT. This translates into CASSPDGGHGRFENTEAFF. V is TRBV13 and J is TRBJ1-1; maybe TRBD1 (6 bases). Germline assignment: CDR1 PRHDT and CDR2 FYEKMQ (reference sequence). The CDR3 is 19 residues long. The V gene lost 5 bases and the J gene lost 1 base, with 26 bases spanning the gap.

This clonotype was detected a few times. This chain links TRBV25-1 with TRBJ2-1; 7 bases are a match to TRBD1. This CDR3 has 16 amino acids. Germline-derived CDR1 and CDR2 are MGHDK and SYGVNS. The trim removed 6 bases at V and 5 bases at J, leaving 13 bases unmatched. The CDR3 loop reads CASRSSRDSRDNEQFF. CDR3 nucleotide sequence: TGTGCCAGCAGGAGTTCACGGGACAGTCGCGACAATGAGCAGTTCTTC.

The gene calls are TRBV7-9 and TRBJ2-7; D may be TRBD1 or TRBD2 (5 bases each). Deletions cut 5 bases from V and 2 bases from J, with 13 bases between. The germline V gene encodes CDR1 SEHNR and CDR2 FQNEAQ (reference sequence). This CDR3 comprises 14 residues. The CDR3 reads CASSATGATYEQYF. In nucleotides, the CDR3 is TGTGCCAGCAGCGCGACCGGGGCAACCTACGAGCAGTACTTC.

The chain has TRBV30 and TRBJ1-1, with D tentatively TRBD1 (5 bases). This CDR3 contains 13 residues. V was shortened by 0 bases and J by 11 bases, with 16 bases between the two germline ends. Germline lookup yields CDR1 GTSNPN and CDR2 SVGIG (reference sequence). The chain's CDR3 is CAWSVPGRSGAFF. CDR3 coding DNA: TGTGCCTGGAGTGTACCAGGGCGTTCAGGGGCTTTCTTT.

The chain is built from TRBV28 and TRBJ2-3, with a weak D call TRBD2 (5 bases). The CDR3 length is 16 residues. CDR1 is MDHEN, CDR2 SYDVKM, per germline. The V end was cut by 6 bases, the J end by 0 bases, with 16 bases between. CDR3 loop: CASRPLRAASTDTQYF. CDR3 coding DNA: TGTGCCAGCAGGCCCCTGCGGGCTGCTAGCACAGATACGCAGTATTTT. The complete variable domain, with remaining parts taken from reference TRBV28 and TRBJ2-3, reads DVKVTQSSRYLVKRTGEKVFLECVQDMDHENMFWYRQDPGLGLRLIYFSYDVKMKEKGDIPEGYSVSREKKERFSLILESASTNQTSMYLCASRPLRAASTDTQYFGPGTRLTVL.

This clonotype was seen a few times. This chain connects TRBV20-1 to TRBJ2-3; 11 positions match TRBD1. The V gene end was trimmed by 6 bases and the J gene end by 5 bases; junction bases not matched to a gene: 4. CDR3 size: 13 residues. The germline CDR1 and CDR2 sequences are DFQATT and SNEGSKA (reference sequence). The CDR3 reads CSAGQGAGDTQYF. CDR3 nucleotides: TGCAGTGCCGGACAGGGGGCAGGAGATACGCAGTATTTT.

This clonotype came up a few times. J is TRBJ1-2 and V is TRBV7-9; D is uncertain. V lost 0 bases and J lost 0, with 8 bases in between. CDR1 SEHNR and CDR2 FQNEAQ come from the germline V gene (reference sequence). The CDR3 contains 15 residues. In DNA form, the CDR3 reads TGTGCCAGCAGCTTAGCGGCCTCAGCTAACTATGGCTACACCTTC. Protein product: CASSLAASANYGYTF.

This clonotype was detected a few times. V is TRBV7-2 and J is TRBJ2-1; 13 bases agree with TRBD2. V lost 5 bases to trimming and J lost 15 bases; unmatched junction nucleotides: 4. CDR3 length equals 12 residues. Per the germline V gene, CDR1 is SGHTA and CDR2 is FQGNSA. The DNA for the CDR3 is TGTGCCAGCAGCGCGACTAGCGGGAGGCCGTTCTTC. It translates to CASSATSGRPFF.

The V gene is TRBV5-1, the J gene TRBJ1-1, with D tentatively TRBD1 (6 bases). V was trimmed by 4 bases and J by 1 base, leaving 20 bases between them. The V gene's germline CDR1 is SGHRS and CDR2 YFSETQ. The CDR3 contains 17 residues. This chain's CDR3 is CASSVSPTGSSNTEAFF. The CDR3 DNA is TGCGCCAGCAGCGTCAGCCCTACAGGGAGTTCGAACACTGAAGCTTTCTTT.

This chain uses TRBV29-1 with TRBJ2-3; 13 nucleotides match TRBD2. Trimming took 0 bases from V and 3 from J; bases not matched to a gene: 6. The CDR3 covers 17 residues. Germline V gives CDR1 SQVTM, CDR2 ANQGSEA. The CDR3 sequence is CSVEDPGLAGWTDTQYF. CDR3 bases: TGCAGCGTTGAAGACCCGGGACTAGCGGGATGGACAGATACGCAGTATTTT.

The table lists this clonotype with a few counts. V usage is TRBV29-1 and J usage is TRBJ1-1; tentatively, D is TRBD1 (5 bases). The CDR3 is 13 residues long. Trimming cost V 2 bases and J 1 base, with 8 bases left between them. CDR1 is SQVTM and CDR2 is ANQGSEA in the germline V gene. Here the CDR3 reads CSVERQSNTEAFF. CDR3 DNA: TGCAGCGTTGAACGACAGTCGAACACTGAAGCTTTCTTT.

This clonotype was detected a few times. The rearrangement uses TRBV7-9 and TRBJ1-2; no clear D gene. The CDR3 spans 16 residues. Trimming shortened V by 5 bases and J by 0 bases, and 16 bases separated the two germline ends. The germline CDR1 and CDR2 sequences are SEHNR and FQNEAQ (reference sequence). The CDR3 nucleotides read TGTGCCAGCAGCCACCCAACGGGGAAATCTAACTATGGCTACACCTTC. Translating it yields CASSHPTGKSNYGYTF.

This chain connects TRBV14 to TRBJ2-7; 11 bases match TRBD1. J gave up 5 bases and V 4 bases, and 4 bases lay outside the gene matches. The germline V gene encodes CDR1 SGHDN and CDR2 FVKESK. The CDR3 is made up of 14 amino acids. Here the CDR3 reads CASSRDRGGHEQYF. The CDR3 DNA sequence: TGTGCCAGCAGCCGGGACAGGGGGGGCCACGAGCAGTACTTC.

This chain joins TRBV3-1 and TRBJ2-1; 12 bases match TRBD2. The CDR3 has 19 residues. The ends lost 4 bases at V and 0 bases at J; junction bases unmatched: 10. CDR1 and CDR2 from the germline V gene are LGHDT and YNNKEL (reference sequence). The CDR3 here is CASSRATSGRISSYNEQFF. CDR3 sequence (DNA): TGTGCCAGCAGCCGCGCAACTAGCGGGAGGATAAGCTCCTACAATGAGCAGTTCTTC.

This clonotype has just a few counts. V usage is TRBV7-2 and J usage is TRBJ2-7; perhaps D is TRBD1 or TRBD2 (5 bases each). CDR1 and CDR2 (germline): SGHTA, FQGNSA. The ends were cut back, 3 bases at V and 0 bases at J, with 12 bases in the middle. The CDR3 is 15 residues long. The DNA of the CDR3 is TGTGCCAGCAGCTTGGGGACCTATAGCTCCTACGAGCAGTACTTC. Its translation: CASSLGTYSSYEQYF.

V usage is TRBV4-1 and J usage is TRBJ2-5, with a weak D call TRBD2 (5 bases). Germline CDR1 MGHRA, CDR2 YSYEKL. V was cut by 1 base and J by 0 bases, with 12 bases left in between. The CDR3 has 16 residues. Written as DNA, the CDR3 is TGCGCCAGCAGCCAAGGTCAGGCGGACTACCAAGAGACCCAGTACTTC. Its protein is CASSQGQADYQETQYF.

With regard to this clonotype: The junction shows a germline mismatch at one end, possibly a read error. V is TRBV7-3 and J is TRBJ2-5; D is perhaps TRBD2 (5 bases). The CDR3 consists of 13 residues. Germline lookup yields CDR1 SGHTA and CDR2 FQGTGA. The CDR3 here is CSSSFEGEETQYF. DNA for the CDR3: TGTTCCAGCAGCTTTGAGGGTGAGGAGACCCAGTACTTC.

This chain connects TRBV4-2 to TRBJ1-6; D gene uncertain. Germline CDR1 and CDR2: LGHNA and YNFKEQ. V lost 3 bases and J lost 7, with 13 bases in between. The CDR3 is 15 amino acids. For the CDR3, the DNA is TGTGCCAGCAGCCAGATTGTTGGGATCAATTCACCCCTCCACTTT. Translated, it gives CASSQIVGINSPLHF.

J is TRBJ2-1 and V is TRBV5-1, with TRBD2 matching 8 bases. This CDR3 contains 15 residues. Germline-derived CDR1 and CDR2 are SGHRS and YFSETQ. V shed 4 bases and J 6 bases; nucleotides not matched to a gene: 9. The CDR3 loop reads CASSITSGGGNEQFF. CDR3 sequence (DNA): TGCGCCAGCAGCATTACTAGCGGTGGAGGCAATGAGCAGTTCTTC.

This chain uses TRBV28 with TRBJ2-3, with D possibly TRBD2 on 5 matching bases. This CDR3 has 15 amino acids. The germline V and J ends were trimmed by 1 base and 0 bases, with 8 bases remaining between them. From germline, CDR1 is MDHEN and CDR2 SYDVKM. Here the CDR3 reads CASSLSAGSTDTQYF. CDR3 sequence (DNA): TGTGCCAGCAGTTTATCTGCGGGCAGCACAGATACGCAGTATTTT.

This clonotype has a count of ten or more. The CDR3 nucleotides read TGTGCCATCAGTGCTTTGGCGGGAGTCCAAGAGACCCAGTACTTC. Amino acids: CAISALAGVQETQYF. The genes are TRBV10-3 and TRBJ2-5, with 7 bases identical to TRBD2. The length of the CDR3 is 15 residues. Germline CDR1 is ENHRY and CDR2 is SYGVKD. The V segment lost 4 bases and the J segment 1 base; nucleotides outside the gene matches: 6.

DNA of the CDR3: TGTGCCAGTACCCGGACTAGCGGGAGGGGAACCTACAATGAGCAGTTCTTC. It encodes CASTRTSGRGTYNEQFF. The chain links TRBV19 to TRBJ2-1; 15 bases are shared with TRBD2. With V trimmed by 7 bases and J by 2 bases, 6 bases remained unmatched. This CDR3 has 17 amino acids. Looked up from germline, CDR1 is LNHDA and CDR2 is SQIVND (reference sequence).